This T cell receptor (beta chain) was observed in a study of blood T cell repertoires in COVID-19. Study-wide context: Donors in the United States, Italy and Spain gave samples during acute or convalescent COVID-19. PBMCs, B-cell-depleted T cells, or T cells provided the cDNA or gDNA that made up the material.

In the study's own analysis: Quantification of nucleated cells was approximated via reference gene primer amplification. This table comes from immunoSEQ multiplex PCR, and its TCRdb copy is limited to in-frame clones, with some not included. V, J and clone size are those of that table, while D and trimming were read from the DNA. The profile covers about 70,000 clones, with 70% to 90% appearing a single time and 5.5% to 7% taken by the ten largest. This CDR3 comprises 16 residues. Germline trimming cut 4 bases from V and 1 base from J; bases unmatched to any gene: 3. Germline CDR1 reads MGHDK; CDR2 reads SYGVNS.

Sequences were obtained from peripheral blood. This receptor was taken from a woman in her seventies with acute or convalescent COVID-19. The V gene is TRBV25-1, the J gene TRBJ1-6, with 8 bases matching TRBD1. For the CDR3, the DNA is TGTGCCAGCAGTGGATACAGGGGGTCCTATAATTCACCCCTCCACTTT. As protein: CASSGYRGSYNSPLHF.